This record covers a single T cell receptor (beta chain). These data are taken from a study of blood T cell repertoires in COVID-19. Each participant's cohort was designated according to participant-reported clinical history. The germline CDR1 and CDR2 sequences are SGHNT and YENEEA. V was pared by 6 bases and J by 6 bases, with 14 bases between. CDR3 length equals 13 residues. Sequencing used immunoSEQ multiplex PCR; TCRdb keeps in-frame clones, though not all of them. Here the sample spans about 160,000 clones, approximately 88% being singletons. The sample comprised PBMCs or T cells enriched from blood (not recorded which). The J gene is TRBJ1-2, the V gene TRBV11-3; D possibly corresponds to TRBD1 (5 bases). The TCR originated in a woman in her forties or fifties who had recovered from COVID-19. CDR3 amino acids: CASRVSGADGYTF. The CDR3 DNA is TGTGCCAGCAGGGTGAGCGGGGCGGATGGCTACACCTTC.